This passage covers 32 T cell receptor beta chains from one sample sequenced in a study of blood T cell repertoires in COVID-19. TCRdb's copy holds only in-frame clones and misses some; the assay was immunoSEQ multiplex PCR. The data contain fewer than 200,000 clones, 82% of them singletons. The material sequenced was peripheral blood. These receptors were collected from a woman between 70 and 85 years old with acute or convalescent COVID-19.

The chain has TRBV19 and TRBJ2-6; a weak D match, TRBD2 (6 bases). The CDR3 loop spans 17 amino acids. Germline V gene data show CDR1 as LNHDA and CDR2 as SQIVND (reference sequence). V was pared by 3 bases and J by 0 bases, with 12 bases between. The CDR3 DNA reads TGTGCCAGTAGTATTCGGGGAGGCAGCTCTGGGGCCAACGTCCTGACTTTC. Translated: CASSIRGGSSGANVLTF.

The V call is TRBV18, the J call TRBJ2-5; D remains ambiguous. The CDR3 is made up of 16 amino acids. V lost 3 bases, J lost 5 bases, and 19 bases lay in between. Per the germline V gene, CDR1 is KGHSH and CDR2 is LQKENI. CDR3 residues: CASSPWAEATRETQYF. CDR3 sequence (DNA): TGTGCCAGCTCACCCTGGGCAGAAGCCACCAGGGAGACCCAGTACTTC.

The chain uses TRBV6-5 and TRBJ1-3, with 8 bases lining up with TRBD1. The germline CDR1 and CDR2 sequences are MNHEY and SVGAGI. The CDR3 is 16 residues long. V was clipped by 3 bases and J by 5 bases; unmatched bases: 9. The CDR3 bases are TGTGCCAGCAGTTATTCCGGACAGGGTCTAAGAAACACCATATATTTT. This encodes CASSYSGQGLRNTIYF.

This chain connects TRBV3-1 (or the pseudogene TRBV3-2) to TRBJ2-3; D is ambiguous. Looked up from germline, CDR1 is LGHDT and CDR2 is YNNKEL (reference sequence). This CDR3 region has 13 residues. V shed 1 base and J shed 6 bases, with 8 bases lying between them. CDR3 nucleotides: TGTGCCAGCAGCCAAGCTTGGGCCGATACGCAGTATTTT. It encodes CASSQAWADTQYF.

The chain joins TRBV21-1 to TRBJ2-1; the D segment call TRBD2 is taken from the table without a DNA check. TRBV21-1 is annotated as a pseudogene. This CDR3 region has 15 residues. CDR3 nucleotides: TGTGCCAGCAGCAAGTGGACTAGTCCAGACAATGAGCAGTTCTTC. Encoded protein: CASSKWTSPDNEQFF.

V usage is TRBV7-8 and J usage is TRBJ2-1; D may be TRBD1 (6 bases). Germline-derived CDR1 and CDR2 are SGHVS and FQNEAQ. Between the trimmed V and J ends, which lost 5 bases and 10 bases, there was a span of 15 bases. There are 13 residues in the CDR3. The CDR3 bases are TGTGCCAGCAGCCGAGGGGCAGGGGAAGAGCAGTTCTTC. Encoded protein: CASSRGAGEEQFF.

V and J are TRBV5-5 and TRBJ1-2; 8 nucleotides agree with TRBD1. The V segment lost 4 bases and the J segment 2 bases; nucleotides outside the gene matches: 4. Germline CDR1 and CDR2: SGHKS and YYEKEE (reference sequence). CDR3 size: 14 residues. CDR3 sequence (DNA): TGTGCCAGCAGCGTGGACAGGGCAAACTATGGCTACACCTTC. Its protein product is CASSVDRANYGYTF.

The chain is built from TRBV4-2 and TRBJ2-2, with D perhaps TRBD2 (7 bases). Per the germline V gene, CDR1 is LGHNA and CDR2 is YNFKEQ. This CDR3 comprises 18 residues. V was shortened by 1 base and J by 0 bases, with 15 bases between the two germline ends. CDR3 residues: CASSQGEGGLTNTGELFF. The DNA of the CDR3 is TGTGCCAGCAGCCAAGGGGAGGGGGGCCTTACGAACACCGGGGAGCTGTTTTTT.

The genes are TRBV21-1 and TRBJ1-1; the D call in the table, TRBD1, was not verified against the DNA. TRBV21-1 is reported as a pseudogene. CDR3 size: 17 residues. This CDR3 reads CASSIRQRGRLNTEAFF. CDR3 coding DNA: TGTGCCAGCAGCATCCGACAAAGGGGCCGTCTGAACACTGAAGCTTTCTTT.

The chain combines TRBV7-8 with TRBJ2-3; maybe TRBD2 (6 bases). CDR3 length: 17 residues. Germline CDR1 and CDR2: SGHVS and FQNEAQ. The V end was cut by 6 bases, the J end by 0 bases, with 19 bases between. The DNA of the CDR3 is TGTGCCAGCAGTCGCTGGACTAACTTCTCTAGCACAGATACGCAGTATTTT. Residues: CASSRWTNFSSTDTQYF.

This clone was picked up one time. The chain combines TRBV9 with TRBJ1-1; 8 bases line up with TRBD1. The CDR3 length is 14 residues. The trim removed 4 bases at V and 4 bases at J, leaving 6 bases unmatched. The germline CDR1 and CDR2 sequences are SGDLS and YYNGEE. The CDR3 loop reads CASSPADRGTEAFF. Written as DNA, the CDR3 is TGTGCCAGCAGCCCAGCAGACAGGGGCACTGAAGCTTTCTTT.

The J gene is TRBJ1-5, the V gene TRBV19, with a possible D match to TRBD1 (6 bases). The germline gives CDR1 LNHDA, CDR2 SQIVND (reference sequence). The CDR3 contains 15 residues. Trimming stripped 5 bases from V and 3 bases from J, with 14 bases between. CDR3 loop: CASSVGQIPNQPQHF. Here the CDR3 DNA reads TGTGCCAGTAGTGTCGGACAGATACCCAATCAGCCCCAGCATTTT.

The genes are TRBV19 and TRBJ1-2; D ambiguous. V lost 3 bases, J lost 4 bases, and 15 bases lay in between. The germline CDR1 and CDR2 sequences are LNHDA and SQIVND (reference sequence). CDR3 length: 15 residues. The CDR3 DNA sequence: TGTGCCAGTAGTATCGCGACGGGAGAGACCTATGGCTACACCTTC. Translating gives CASSIATGETYGYTF.

The rearrangement joins TRBV30 to TRBJ2-6, with D perhaps matching TRBD1 (6 bases). The CDR3 loop spans 15 amino acids. V dropped 4 bases and J dropped 0 bases, with 10 bases sitting between them. Germline CDR1 and CDR2: GTSNPN and SVGIG (reference sequence). The CDR3 nucleotides read TGTGCCTGGACACAGGGCCTCTCTGGGGCCAACGTCCTGACTTTC. Translated: CAWTQGLSGANVLTF.

This clone has just a few counts. The chain recombines TRBV28 with TRBJ1-1, with a possible D match to TRBD1 (5 bases). CDR3 size: 12 residues. V was clipped by 3 bases and J by 6 bases, with 8 bases between them. Germline values: CDR1 MDHEN, CDR2 SYDVKM. In nucleotides, the CDR3 is TGTGCCAGCAGTTTCGACAGCTCTGAAGCTTTCTTT. This sequence encodes CASSFDSSEAFF.

This clone was counted once. V usage is TRBV19 and J usage is TRBJ1-3, with TRBD1 identical over 8 bases. Losses at the gene ends were 5 bases for V and 5 bases for J; bases not matched to a gene: 2. Germline V gives CDR1 LNHDA, CDR2 SQIVND (reference sequence). The CDR3 is 13 amino acids. CDR3 protein: CASSRQGRNTIYF. The CDR3 DNA is TGTGCCAGTAGTCGACAGGGGAGAAACACCATATATTTT.

This clone appeared once. This chain joins TRBV7-9 and TRBJ1-6; D is unclear. The CDR3 has 16 amino acids. Germline V lookup: CDR1 SEHNR, CDR2 FQNEAQ (reference sequence). Deletions cut 1 base from V and 8 bases from J, with 15 bases between. Here the CDR3 reads CASSLGSGSADSPLHF. The CDR3, as DNA: TGTGCCAGCAGCTTAGGTTCGGGAAGTGCAGATTCACCCCTCCACTTT.

The gene calls are TRBV4-3 and TRBJ1-1; possible D gene TRBD1, 6 bases. This CDR3 spans 16 amino acids. Germline CDR1 and CDR2: LGHNA and YSLEER. V was pared by 4 bases and J by 1 base, with 16 bases between. CDR3 nucleotide sequence: TGCGCCAGCAGCCCCGCTCTACAGGGCAAGAACACTGAAGCTTTCTTT. It encodes CASSPALQGKNTEAFF.

The V call is TRBV28, the J call TRBJ2-7; 8 bases align to TRBD2. This CDR3 is built from 14 residues. Looked up from germline, CDR1 is MDHEN and CDR2 is SYDVKM. V trimming: 1 base; J trimming: 4 bases; junction bases outside the gene matches: 3. The CDR3 coding sequence is TGTGCCAGCAGTTTATCGACGGGGGGGTACGAGCAGTACTTC. It codes for CASSLSTGGYEQYF.

Concerning this clone: The germline gene is not matched at one end of the junction; a read error may be the cause. This chain uses TRBV6-2 or TRBV6-3 with TRBJ1-2; 7 bases are shared with TRBD1. The germline V gene encodes CDR1 MNHEY and CDR2 SVGEGT. The CDR3 extends over 14 amino acids. The CDR3 DNA sequence: TGTGCCAGCAGTTGGGACAGAGACAGCTATGACTACACCTTC. Its protein is CASSWDRDSYDYTF.

The genes are TRBV18 and TRBJ2-2; tentatively, D is TRBD2 (6 bases). The CDR3 contains 17 residues. CDR1 KGHSH and CDR2 LQKENI come from the germline V gene. V was cut by 2 bases and J by 2 bases, with 15 bases left in between. CDR3 coding DNA: TGTGCCAGCTCACCATTCGGCAAGCGGGTAAACACCGGGGAGCTGTTTTTT. Protein sequence: CASSPFGKRVNTGELFF.

This sequence joins TRBV3-1 (or the pseudogene TRBV3-2) and TRBJ1-3, with D unclear. This CDR3 comprises 14 residues. The germline CDR1 and CDR2 sequences are LGHDT and YNNKEL (reference sequence). V lost 1 base to trimming and J lost 0 bases, with 4 bases between them. For the CDR3, the DNA is TGTGCCAGCAGCCAAGGGCCCTCTGGAAACACCATATATTTT. Translating it yields CASSQGPSGNTIYF.

The rearrangement joins TRBV2 to TRBJ2-3, with 10 bases that match TRBD2. V lost 4 bases, J lost 3 bases, and 4 bases stayed unmatched. Germline loops: CDR1 SNHLY, CDR2 FYNNEI. The CDR3 is 15 amino acids. CDR3 residues: CASSARTSGTDTQYF. CDR3 bases: TGTGCCAGCAGTGCCCGGACTAGCGGAACAGATACGCAGTATTTT. Supplemented by reference TRBV2 and TRBJ2-3, the full variable domain reads EPEVTQTPSHQVTQMGQEVILRCVPISNHLYFYWYRQILGQKVEFLVSFYNNEISEKSEIFDDQFSVERPDGSNFTLKIRSTKLEDSAMYFCASSARTSGTDTQYFGPGTRLTVL.

This rearrangement joins TRBV5-1 to TRBJ2-3; 7 bases match TRBD1. This CDR3 has 15 amino acids. CDR1 and CDR2 (germline): SGHRS, YFSETQ. V lost 4 bases to trimming and J lost 2 bases; unmatched junction nucleotides: 7. The CDR3 loop is CASSPLGQHTDTQYF. CDR3 in DNA: TGCGCCAGCAGCCCTTTGGGACAGCACACAGATACGCAGTATTTT. Full variable domain (outside the CDR3, taken from reference TRBV5-1 and TRBJ2-3): KAGVTQTPRYLIKTRGQQVTLSCSPISGHRSVSWYQQTPGQGLQFLFEYFSETQRNKGNFPGRFSGRQFSNSRSEMNVSTLELGDSALYLCASSPLGQHTDTQYFGPGTRLTVL.

V and J are TRBV9 and TRBJ2-1; D call uncertain. V lost 1 base, J lost 5 bases, and 10 bases lay in between. Germline CDR1 and CDR2: SGDLS and YYNGEE. There are 14 residues in the CDR3. In nucleotides, the CDR3 is TGTGCCAGCAGCGTATCAGCGTCTAACAATGAGCAGTTCTTC. The encoded protein is CASSVSASNNEQFF.

The table lists this clone with a count of one. The chain uses TRBV5-6 and TRBJ2-1; 10 bases agree with TRBD2. This CDR3 contains 14 residues. The V and J ends lost 4 bases and 5 bases, in that order; junction bases with no gene match: 3. The germline gives CDR1 SGHDT, CDR2 YYEEEE. Written as DNA, the CDR3 is TGTGCCAGCAGCCGGACTAGCGGCAACAATGAGCAGTTCTTC. It codes for CASSRTSGNNEQFF.

J is TRBJ1-5 and V is TRBV9; 8 bases line up with TRBD1. With V trimmed by 0 bases and J by 5 bases, 4 bases remained unmatched. The CDR3 totals 15 residues. The V gene's germline CDR1 is SGDLS and CDR2 YYNGEE. CDR3 loop: CASSVDGQGYQPQHF. The DNA for the CDR3 is TGTGCCAGCAGCGTAGATGGACAGGGCTATCAGCCCCAGCATTTT.

V gene TRBV14 combines with J gene TRBJ2-1; TRBD1 matches 7 bases. This CDR3 contains 16 residues. Trimming removed 0 bases from V and 8 bases from J; junction bases left unmatched: 10. Germline V gene lookup returns CDR1 SGHDN and CDR2 FVKESK. The CDR3 protein is CASSQDRGQFYHEQFF. The CDR3 bases are TGTGCCAGCAGCCAAGATAGGGGACAGTTTTACCATGAGCAGTTCTTC.

The rearrangement links TRBV3-1 (or the pseudogene TRBV3-2) to TRBJ2-5; 10 bases are a match to TRBD1. J was trimmed by 5 bases and V by 4 bases; bases with no gene match: 4. The CDR3 runs to 14 residues. CDR1 LGHDT and CDR2 YNNKEL come from the germline V gene (reference sequence). The CDR3 spells CASSLTGGGETQYF. The DNA for the CDR3 is TGTGCCAGCAGCCTGACAGGGGGCGGGGAGACCCAGTACTTC.

The chain couples TRBV25-1 to TRBJ2-7; 9 nucleotides line up with TRBD1. Germline V gene data show CDR1 as MGHDK and CDR2 as SYGVNS. J was trimmed by 3 bases and V by 5 bases; bases with no gene match: 11. CDR3 size: 16 residues. As DNA, the CDR3 is TGTGCCAGCAGTCAAGTAACGACAGGGGGGAACTACGAGCAGTACTTC. It translates to CASSQVTTGGNYEQYF.

The chain combines TRBV12-3 or TRBV12-4 with TRBJ2-7; the match to TRBD2 covers 7 bases. The CDR3 contains 13 residues. Trimming took 4 bases from V and 0 from J; bases not matched to a gene: 0. CDR3 DNA: TGTGCCAGCAGTTGGACTAGCTCCTACGAGCAGTACTTC. Protein: CASSWTSSYEQYF.

The table lists this clone with a few counts. The chain uses TRBV28 and TRBJ1-5; no clear D gene. CDR1 and CDR2 from the germline V gene are MDHEN and SYDVKM. CDR3 size: 15 residues. V shed 5 bases and J shed 2 bases, with 13 bases lying between them. The CDR3, as DNA: TGTGCCAGCAGTGGAGGGAAAATCCGCAATCAGCCCCAGCATTTT. Translating it yields CASSGGKIRNQPQHF. Variable domain in full (rest from reference TRBV28 and TRBJ1-5): DVKVTQSSRYLVKRTGEKVFLECVQDMDHENMFWYRQDPGLGLRLIYFSYDVKMKEKGDIPEGYSVSREKKERFSLILESASTNQTSMYLCASSGGKIRNQPQHFGDGTRLSIL.